The entry below gives a single T cell receptor (beta chain) sequence along with its context. The target antigen is unknown. TCR beta VDJ and CDR3 profiling used genomic DNA as template. One entry per CDR3 protein results from TCRdb running MiXCR on the reads. The data show 120,000 or so distinct CDR3 sequences, around 46% seen once. The data originate from a study of CD8+CD57+ T cells in acquired aplastic anemia. Study observations and caveats: Both patients and controls carried the same twenty-nine CD8+ CDR3 sequences.

Germline trimming cut 5 bases from V and 8 bases from J; bases unmatched to any gene: 6. The CDR3 loop spans 14 amino acids. Germline CDR1 and CDR2: LNHDA and SQIVND (reference sequence). V and J are TRBV19 and TRBJ2-1, with 10 bases matching TRBD2. The sequence was collected from a human donor in good health, serving as a control. The specimen sequenced was sorted CD4+, CD8+, or CD8+CD57+ T cells (not recorded which) from PBMCs. The CDR3 here is CASSSSGSIHEQFF. CDR3 nucleotide sequence: TGTGCCAGTAGTTCTAGCGGGAGTATCCATGAGCAGTTCTTC.